The 25 T cell receptor beta chains presented below share a single source sample, sequenced in a study of identical twins. TCRdb re-called the 5' RACE reads with MiXCR, one entry per CDR3 protein. The sample has under 500,000 distinct CDR3 sequences, 14% seen once. The data also belong to a second study, concerning yellow fever vaccine responses in identical twins.

Sequencing used CD4+ T cells sorted from blood. All receptors come from a woman under 30 in good health.

The rearrangement links TRBV12-3 or TRBV12-4 to TRBJ2-5; the match to TRBD1 covers 7 bases. The V and J ends lost 7 bases and 0 bases, in that order; junction bases with no gene match: 5. The CDR3 runs to 14 residues. The CDR3 loop is CASTRQGNQETQYF. The CDR3 coding sequence is TGTGCCAGCACCAGACAGGGCAACCAAGAGACCCAGTACTTC.

The chain employs TRBV12-3 or TRBV12-4 and TRBJ2-1, with 9 bases lining up with TRBD1. The CDR3 is 17 amino acids. Losses at the gene ends were 6 bases for V and 0 bases for J; bases not matched to a gene: 9. CDR3: CASRPPDRGGSYNEQFF. CDR3 nucleotide sequence: TGTGCCAGCAGACCACCCGACAGGGGGGGCTCCTACAATGAGCAGTTCTTC.

This clonotype showed up just a few times. The chain recombines TRBV20-1 with TRBJ2-2; TRBD2 aligns across 7 bases. This CDR3 has 18 residues. V lost 5 bases to trimming and J lost 5 bases; unmatched junction nucleotides: 20. Germline V gene sequence: CDR1 DFQATT, CDR2 SNEGSKA (reference sequence). The CDR3 loop reads CSADNLRKAGVGTGELFF. The CDR3 coding sequence is TGCAGTGCTGACAATCTCCGAAAGGCGGGAGTTGGTACCGGGGAGCTGTTTTTT.

The chain recombines TRBV10-3 with TRBJ2-7; D remains unclear. V was shortened by 7 bases and J by 3 bases, with 7 bases between the two germline ends. In germline, CDR1 is ENHRY, CDR2 SYGVKD. The length of the CDR3 is 11 residues. The CDR3 here is CAIKRDYEQYF. The CDR3 nucleotides read TGTGCCATCAAGAGAGACTACGAGCAGTACTTC.

This clonotype came up a few times. The chain recombines TRBV3-1 with TRBJ2-7, with D perhaps being TRBD1 or TRBD2 (5 bases each). Germline CDR1 and CDR2: LGHDT and YNNKEL (reference sequence). Trimming left V 2 bases short and J 4 bases short, with 18 bases between. The CDR3 is 16 residues long. Here the CDR3 reads CASSQPFSGTQYEQYF. The CDR3, as DNA: TGTGCCAGCAGCCAACCCTTTTCCGGGACGCAATACGAGCAGTACTTC.

The chain couples TRBV11-2 to TRBJ2-7, with 8 bases matching TRBD2. The CDR3 sequence is 16 residues long. V shed 3 bases and J 6 bases; nucleotides not matched to a gene: 13. Looked up from germline, CDR1 is SGHAT and CDR2 is FQNNGV. CDR3 region: CASSLEQTGTRTEQYF. In DNA form, the CDR3 reads TGTGCCAGCAGCTTGGAACAAACCGGGACTAGGACCGAGCAGTACTTC. Drawing the rest from reference TRBV11-2 and TRBJ2-7, the complete variable domain is EAGVAQSPRYKIIEKRQSVAFWCNPISGHATLYWYQQILGQGPKLLIQFQNNGVVDDSQLPKDRFSAERLKGVDSTLKIQPAKLEDSAVYLCASSLEQTGTRTEQYFGPGTRLTVT.

This clonotype was found a few times. The rearrangement links TRBV5-1 to TRBJ2-7; no firm D call. Trimming pared 2 bases from V and 7 bases from J, leaving 10 bases between. The CDR3 loop spans 12 amino acids. Germline V CDR1 and CDR2: SGHRS, YFSETQ. The CDR3 protein is CASSLTLGEQYF. CDR3 nucleotides: TGCGCCAGCAGCTTAACTCTAGGAGAGCAGTACTTC.

The table lists this clonotype with a few counts. The chain has TRBV15 and TRBJ2-5, with 7 bases lining up with TRBD1. V was pared by 4 bases and J by 3 bases, with 5 bases of the junction left unmatched. The CDR3 runs 14 residues. Germline-derived CDR1 and CDR2 are LNHNV and YYDKDF (reference sequence). The CDR3 reads CATSKTGWEETQYF. The CDR3 DNA is TGTGCCACCAGCAAGACAGGGTGGGAAGAGACCCAGTACTTC. The full variable domain, rest sourced from reference TRBV15 and TRBJ2-5, is DAMVIQNPRYQVTQFGKPVTLSCSQTLNHNVMYWYQQKSSQAPKLLFHYYDKDFNNEADTPDNFQSRRPNTSFCFLDIRSPGLGDTAMYLCATSKTGWEETQYFGPGTRLLVL.

CDR3 bases: TGCAGTAATACGGGGGAACAGGGGCTAATGAACACTGAAGCTTTCTTT. As protein: CSNTGEQGLMNTEAFF. The chain recombines TRBV29-1 with TRBJ1-1; 7 bases are a match to TRBD1. CDR3 length: 16 amino acids. The germline V gene encodes CDR1 SQVTM and CDR2 ANQGSEA.

On this clonotype itself: One end of the junction fails to match germline, which may point to a read error. The rearrangement joins TRBV7-2 to TRBJ2-1; maybe TRBD1 (5 bases). CDR1 is SGHTA and CDR2 is FQGNSA in the germline V gene. The CDR3 consists of 16 residues. CDR3 amino acids: CASSPDRLRSYNEQCF. The CDR3 DNA follows: TGTGCCAGCAGCCCCGACAGACTCCGCTCCTACAATGAGCAGTGCTTC.

The sample holds a few counts of this clonotype. The chain links TRBV6-4 to TRBJ2-1; D is perhaps TRBD2 (6 bases). The V end was cut by 0 bases, the J end by 3 bases, with 18 bases between. The CDR3 has 18 amino acids. CDR1 is MRHNA, CDR2 SNTAGT, per germline. The CDR3 DNA sequence: TGTGCCAGCAGTGACTCGGGTGCGCGGGGTAAAAACTACAATGAGCAGTTCTTC. It codes for CASSDSGARGKNYNEQFF.

On this clonotype itself: A much larger clone differs from this one at a single base, so this may be a read error. The V call is TRBV15, the J call TRBJ2-7, with D possibly matching TRBD1 (5 bases). Germline V gives CDR1 LNHNV, CDR2 YYDKDF (reference sequence). This CDR3 region has 15 residues. In DNA form, the CDR3 reads TGTGCCACCAGCAGAAACAGACAGACCAACTACGAGCGGTACTTC. This gives the protein CATSRNRQTNYERYF.

This clonotype was counted ten times or more. The V and J genes are TRBV4-1 and TRBJ1-1; D is ambiguous. The CDR3 runs to 13 residues. The germline V gene has CDR1 MGHRA and CDR2 YSYEKL. Trimming pared 1 base from V and 3 bases from J, leaving 6 bases between. The CDR3 protein is CASSQGGYTEAFF. The CDR3 DNA follows: TGCGCCAGCAGCCAAGGGGGATACACTGAAGCTTTCTTT.

The rearrangement uses TRBV5-1 and TRBJ2-3; D gene unclear. This CDR3 has 14 amino acids. Germline assignment: CDR1 SGHRS and CDR2 YFSETQ. With 1 base removed from V and 0 bases from J, the gap between germline ends came to 6 bases. The CDR3 loop reads CASSLPGSTDTQYF. The DNA for the CDR3 is TGCGCCAGCAGCTTGCCGGGCAGCACAGATACGCAGTATTTT. Filled out from reference TRBV5-1 and TRBJ2-3, the complete variable domain reads KAGVTQTPRYLIKTRGQQVTLSCSPISGHRSVSWYQQTPGQGLQFLFEYFSETQRNKGNFPGRFSGRQFSNSRSEMNVSTLELGDSALYLCASSLPGSTDTQYFGPGTRLTVL.

V is TRBV5-6 and J is TRBJ2-7; either TRBD1 or TRBD2 may supply D (5 bases each). This CDR3 is built from 15 residues. Trimming removed 4 bases from V and 1 base from J, with 15 bases in between. Germline assignment: CDR1 SGHDT and CDR2 YYEEEE. CDR3: CASSPRVGASYEQYF. The CDR3 DNA reads TGTGCCAGCAGCCCGAGGGTCGGGGCATCCTACGAGCAGTACTTC.

In this sample, this clonotype turned up a few times. The rearrangement uses TRBV4-3 and TRBJ2-1; D not resolved. This CDR3 region has 12 residues. Germline-derived CDR1 and CDR2 are LGHNA and YSLEER. The V and J ends lost 1 base and 9 bases respectively, with 7 bases between them. The CDR3 bases are TGCGCCAGCAGCCAAGCGAGGAGTGAGCAGTTCTTC. Residues: CASSQARSEQFF.

There are many counts of this clonotype. The rearrangement joins TRBV12-3 or TRBV12-4 to TRBJ2-7, with D hard to call. V lost 1 base and J lost 2, with 9 bases in between. This CDR3 has 14 amino acids. The CDR3 nucleotides are TGTGCCAGCAGTTTAGGGGGTAAAGCCTACGAGCAGTACTTC. Its protein is CASSLGGKAYEQYF.

This clonotype was seen only a few times. The J gene is TRBJ2-6, the V gene TRBV6-1; a weak D match, TRBD2 (6 bases). Germline values: CDR1 MNHNS, CDR2 SASEGT. The V end lost 10 bases, the J end lost 2 bases, and 15 bases lay between the germline ends. There are 15 residues in the CDR3. CDR3 residues: CAILRGNTGANVLTF. The CDR3 coding sequence is TGTGCCATACTCCGGGGGAATACTGGGGCCAACGTCCTGACTTTC.

This clonotype turned up a few times. The V call is TRBV25-1, the J call TRBJ2-1; TRBD1 matches at 9 bases. CDR3 length: 13 amino acids. Trimming cost V 6 bases and J 6 bases; bases outside gene matches: 3. Per the germline V gene, CDR1 is MGHDK and CDR2 is SYGVNS. For the CDR3, the DNA is TGTGCCAGCAGGGGACAGGGTATCAATGAGCAGTTCTTC. Amino acids: CASRGQGINEQFF.

V usage is TRBV5-1 and J usage is TRBJ1-5; tentative D call: TRBD1 (6 bases). This CDR3 region has 13 residues. V dropped 3 bases and J dropped 4 bases, with 8 bases sitting between them. The germline CDR1 and CDR2 sequences are SGHRS and YFSETQ. The CDR3 region has the DNA TGCGCCAGCAGCTGGGACATAAATCAGCCCCAGCATTTT. Translating gives CASSWDINQPQHF.

The chain carries TRBV27 and TRBJ2-7; 8 bases agree with TRBD2. CDR1 MNHEY and CDR2 SMNVEV come from the germline V gene (reference sequence). The CDR3 totals 15 residues. The V segment lost 5 bases and the J segment 2 bases; nucleotides outside the gene matches: 8. The CDR3, as DNA: TGTGCCAGCAGTCCAGAAGGGCGGGGGGCCTACGAGCAGTACTTC. This codes for CASSPEGRGAYEQYF.

CDR3 nucleotides: TGTGCCACTACCGGCCCCAACACAGATACGCAGTATTTT. Translating gives CATTGPNTDTQYF. The chain employs TRBV28 and TRBJ2-3; no definite D call. Per the germline V gene, CDR1 is MDHEN and CDR2 is SYDVKM. CDR3 length equals 13 residues. Trimming stripped 10 bases from V and 2 bases from J, with 13 bases between.

This clonotype has a count of ten or more. V gene TRBV29-1 combines with J gene TRBJ2-3; possible D gene TRBD2, 5 bases. V shed 4 bases and J shed 4 bases, with 12 bases lying between them. Germline loops: CDR1 SQVTM, CDR2 ANQGSEA. The length of the CDR3 is 13 residues. The CDR3 nucleotides are TGCAGCGTTGGGGATAAGCGGTCAGATACGCAGTATTTT. Residues: CSVGDKRSDTQYF.

This clonotype appeared many times. The chain uses TRBV9 and TRBJ2-2; 7 nucleotides match TRBD1. CDR3 size: 14 residues. Per germline, CDR1 SGDLS and CDR2 YYNGEE. V was clipped by 2 bases and J by 4 bases; unmatched bases: 2. Written as DNA, the CDR3 is TGTGCCAGCAGCGTGGACAGGACCACCGGGGAGCTGTTTTTT. It is translated as CASSVDRTTGELFF.

The chain recombines TRBV7-2 with TRBJ2-2, with TRBD2 matching 10 bases. J gave up 4 bases and V 6 bases, and 5 bases lay outside the gene matches. CDR1 SGHTA and CDR2 FQGNSA come from the germline V gene. This CDR3 region has 15 residues. The chain's CDR3 is CASRRTSGSTGELFF. In DNA, the CDR3 is TGTGCCAGCAGGAGGACTAGCGGATCCACCGGGGAGCTGTTTTTT.